This is a list of T cell receptor beta chains from one sample in a study of T cells in Graves' hyperthyroidism and ophthalmopathy. TCRdb called the multiplex PCR reads again in MiXCR, with one record for every CDR3 protein. The sample holds a few hundred thousand distinct CDR3 sequences, 11% to 15% seen once. The source material was blood. The receptors come from a woman aged 25 to 39 with Graves' hyperthyroidism that later progressed to Graves' ophthalmopathy. CDR3s include the opening cysteine and the closing phenylalanine or tryptophan. The order of the fields is CDR3 DNA, CDR3 protein, clone size, J gene, V gene, D gene. A D gene is named only where the DNA matches it firmly. Clone size is given for some rows only: seen once, a few or many times, or a class if the clone is expanded.

TGTGCCAGCAGCCAGTTCGTTGTGGACACTGAAGCTTTCTTT,CASSQFVVDTEAFF,many,TRBJ1-1,TRBV12-3/TRBV12-4,NA
TGTGCCAGCAGCTCAATCGGGACAGGGGCTATCAACACTGAAGCTTTCTTT,CASSSIGTGAINTEAFF,many,TRBJ1-1,TRBV3-1,TRBD1
TGTGCCAGCAATAGCCTAGCGGGAACCTACGAGCAGTACTTC,CASNSLAGTYEQYF,NA,TRBJ2-7,TRBV11-1,TRBD2
TGTGCCAGCAGTTGGGACTGGGGGAATAACAATGAGCAGTTCTTC,CASSWDWGNNNEQFF,few,TRBJ2-1,TRBV6-1,NA
TGTGCCAGCAGGCCGTGGGGTAACACTGAAGCTTTCTTT,CASRPWGNTEAFF,many,TRBJ1-1,TRBV27,NA
TGTGCCAGCAGCCCTTTCTCGGACTATGGCTACACCTTC,CASSPFSDYGYTF,many,TRBJ1-2,TRBV3-1,NA
TGTGCCAGCAGCTCCTCTTCGGGCGGGGGCTACACCTTC,CASSSSSGGGYTF,many,TRBJ1-2,TRBV7-8,NA
TGTGCCAGCAGCTCGCTGCCGACCCCGGGGAAGGGAAACACCATATATTTT,CASSSLPTPGKGNTIYF,many,TRBJ1-3,TRBV7-3,NA
TGTGCCAGCAGCTTGGGGTCAGCGGGAAACACCATATATTTT,CASSLGSAGNTIYF,many,TRBJ1-3,TRBV5-5,NA
TGTGCCGCGAGCCTTCAGGGGAACACCGGGGAGCTGTTTTTT,CAASLQGNTGELFF,NA,TRBJ2-2,TRBV28,NA
TGCAGTGCTAGAGTTAGCGGGTGGAGCAATGAGCAGTTCTTC,CSARVSGWSNEQFF,many,TRBJ2-1,TRBV20-1,TRBD2
TGTGCCAGCAGTTTATCGTTAGGTCTTGACGGGACAACCTACGAGCAGTACTTC,CASSLSLGLDGTTYEQYF,few,TRBJ2-7,TRBV28,NA
TGTGCCAGCAGCTTGAGGCCCCTCCTGGTAGCCGCCCAAGAGACCCAGTACTTC,CASSLRPLLVAAQETQYF,many,TRBJ2-5,TRBV11-2,NA
TGCGCCAGCAGCTTGGCCGGGAAAGAGACCCAGTACTTC,CASSLAGKETQYF,many,TRBJ2-5,TRBV5-1,NA
TGTGCCATCAGCCCGACAGGGGACACCGGGGAGCTGTTTTTT,CAISPTGDTGELFF,NA,TRBJ2-2,TRBV10-3,TRBD1
TGCAGTGCTAGGGGGACCATAACTAATGAAAAACTGTTTTTT,CSARGTITNEKLFF,few,TRBJ1-4,TRBV20-1,NA
TGTGCCTGGACTCATACTAGCGGGAGCTTGTATGAGCAGTTCTTC,CAWTHTSGSLYEQFF,NA,TRBJ2-1,TRBV30,TRBD2
TGTGCCAGCAGTTTAAAGAGCTCTGGGGCCAACGTCCTGACTTTC,CASSLKSSGANVLTF,many,TRBJ2-6,TRBV27,NA
TGCGCCAGCAGCGGGACAGGGGGAGGGAATGAGCAGTTCTTC,CASSGTGGGNEQFF,many,TRBJ2-1,TRBV5-1,TRBD1
TGTGCCAGCAGCTTGGGCAGGGGGCATGAAGCTTTCTTT,CASSLGRGHEAFF,NA,TRBJ1-1,TRBV7-2,TRBD1
TGTGCCAGCAGAACCGGGACCCACTCTCTCCACGAGCAGTACTTC,CASRTGTHSLHEQYF,NA,TRBJ2-7,TRBV28,NA
TGTGCCATCACCCGGACTAGCGGGACCCCGGGGGAGCAGTACTTC,CAITRTSGTPGEQYF,many,TRBJ2-7,TRBV10-3,TRBD2
TGTGCCAGCAGTTACTCGGTGGACGGCTACGAGCAGTACTTC,CASSYSVDGYEQYF,NA,TRBJ2-7,TRBV6-5,NA
TGTGCCATCAGTGAGTCGAATGGTGAGCAGTTCTTC,CAISESNGEQFF,NA,TRBJ2-1,TRBV10-3,NA
TGTGCCAGCACTGACAGGGTTGGAGAAGCTTTCTTT,CASTDRVGEAFF,NA,TRBJ1-1,TRBV6-4,TRBD1
TGTGCCAGCAGCCAAGATAGGCCTCAACCAGGAAACACCATATATTTT,CASSQDRPQPGNTIYF,many,TRBJ1-3,TRBV3-1,NA
TGTGCCAGTAGTATAGATCTCCAGTGGACAGGGGCTGTCGCAGATACGCAGTATTTT,CASSIDLQWTGAVADTQYF,many,TRBJ2-3,TRBV19,TRBD1
TGTGCCAGCAGCTCCACCTACACTAGCTACTTCTACGAGCAGTACTTC,CASSSTYTSYFYEQYF,many,TRBJ2-7,TRBV27,NA
TGCAGTGCTAGAGATGGGTGGACAAAGCAGTACTTC,CSARDGWTKQYF,NA,TRBJ2-7,TRBV20-1,NA
TGCGCCAGCAGTGAGCTCGAGGGGAACACTGAAGCTTTCTTT,CASSELEGNTEAFF,many,TRBJ1-1,TRBV10-2,NA
TGCAGTGCTGGGGGGGAAAGCGGTTCCTACGAGCAGTACTTC,CSAGGESGSYEQYF,many,TRBJ2-7,TRBV20-1,TRBD2
TGTGCCAGCAGCCGGGGACTAGCGGTCACCGGGGAGCTGTTTTTT,CASSRGLAVTGELFF,few,TRBJ2-2,TRBV11-2,TRBD2
TGTGCTAGTGGTTTGGTTTCTTGGGGCAGGGGGAACACTGAAGCTTTCTTT,CASGLVSWGRGNTEAFF,many,TRBJ1-1,TRBV12-5,NA
TGTGCCAGCAGCTCGAGTCAGGGTACCTACGAGCAGTACTTC,CASSSSQGTYEQYF,many,TRBJ2-7,TRBV7-2,NA
TGTGCCAGCAGCCGAATACATACAACTAATGAAAAACTGTTTTTT,CASSRIHTTNEKLFF,many,TRBJ1-4,TRBV6-1,NA
TGTGCCAGTACCATCCGACAGGGGGGGCTTGCAACCGGGGAGCTGTTTTTT,CASTIRQGGLATGELFF,NA,TRBJ2-2,TRBV19,TRBD1
TGTGCCAGCAGCAAAGACAGGCTGAACACTGAAGCTTTCTTT,CASSKDRLNTEAFF,many,TRBJ1-1,TRBV7-2,NA
TGCGCCAGCAGCTTGTACGCGGCCTACGAGCAGTACTTC,CASSLYAAYEQYF,few,TRBJ2-7,TRBV5-1,NA
TGTGACAGCACCTCGGGGGGGGTCTACGACCAGTACTTC,CDSTSGGVYDQYF,NA,TRBJ2-7,TRBV2,TRBD2
TGTGCCAGCAGCCGGCTGTTGGGAGCGCGGAACAATGAGCAGTTCTTC,CASSRLLGARNNEQFF,many,TRBJ2-1,TRBV14,NA
TGTGCCAGCAGTTTATACCAGGGGTTGGAACTGTTTTTT,CASSLYQGLELFF,many,TRBJ1-4,TRBV27,NA
TGTGCCAGCAGTCATTATGACAGCCAAACGGCCACAAACACTGAAGCTTTCTTT,CASSHYDSQTATNTEAFF,many,TRBJ1-1,TRBV12-3/TRBV12-4,NA
TGTGCCAGTACTCCATCAATGGTGAGCACTGAAGCTTTCTTT,CASTPSMVSTEAFF,many,TRBJ1-1,TRBV19,NA
TGTGCCAGCAGCTTGGGGAAGGGACTAGCGGGAGGGCCCATCGACGAGCAGTACTTC,CASSLGKGLAGGPIDEQYF,many,TRBJ2-7,TRBV11-3,TRBD2
TGTGCCAGCTCACCACCATCTATAGGGCCATACAATGAGCAGTTCTTC,CASSPPSIGPYNEQFF,many,TRBJ2-1,TRBV18,NA
TGTGCCTGGATTGACGGGTTCGACTATGGCTACACCTTC,CAWIDGFDYGYTF,NA,TRBJ1-2,TRBV30,NA
TGTGCCAGCGGGGCGGGGGCGGGAGACCTGAGCTCCTACAATGAGCAGTTCTTC,CASGAGAGDLSSYNEQFF,NA,TRBJ2-1,TRBV6-1,NA
TGTGCCAGCAGCGGTGGCCCCTGGGAGCAGTACTTC,CASSGGPWEQYF,many,TRBJ2-7,TRBV5-5,NA
TGTGCCAGCCGCCAGAGGGGAAACTATGGCTACACCTTC,CASRQRGNYGYTF,many,TRBJ1-2,TRBV27,NA
TGTGCCAGCAAACAGGGGTTGCACTACGAGCAGTACTTC,CASKQGLHYEQYF,NA,TRBJ2-7,TRBV28,TRBD1
TGTGCCAGCAGTTTGGTAGTTGAGGGTTTGGAAAAACTGTTTTTT,CASSLVVEGLEKLFF,many,TRBJ1-4,TRBV28,NA
TGTGCCAGCAGCTCTCGACAGGATCGGAACACTGAAGCTTTCTTT,CASSSRQDRNTEAFF,NA,TRBJ1-1,TRBV11-3,NA
TGCAGTGCTCTTCCCGCGACTAGCGGGAGGGCCTTAAACGAGCAGTACTTC,CSALPATSGRALNEQYF,many,TRBJ2-7,TRBV20-1,TRBD2